The present entry profiles one T cell receptor (beta chain) with its context. Its target is unknown. The source of the sample is a study of cytomegalovirus exposure and HLA in healthy donors. In the study overall: Previous work identified 120 million or so unique TCR beta sequences from roughly 180 million T cells.

Per germline, CDR1 MNHEY and CDR2 SVGAGI. This CDR3 comprises 15 residues. Between the trimmed V and J ends, which lost 0 bases and 5 bases, there was a span of 13 bases. Findings and limits, study-wide: Near-uniform donor sequencing depth was presumed by presence/absence analyses. The classifier, whose performance was assessed in both the original and validation cohorts, reportedly diagnosed cytomegalovirus status with high specificity and sensitivity.

Use of 60 Vbeta and 13 Jbeta primers characterized the PCR. Per the study methods: Later, tens of millions of unique TCR beta chains were counted in an analysis, and approximately 10 million of them were shared. Some clones are missing from TCRdb's copy, which holds only in-frame ones; the method was immunoSEQ multiplex PCR. That table supplies the V and J calls and clone size; D and trimming were determined from the DNA. The profile shows some 70,000 clones, around 76% of them singletons. Sequenced: PBMCs. This chain joins TRBV6-5 and TRBJ1-1, with TRBD1 as a possible D gene (5 bases). The TCR sequence derives from a man in his fifties in good health and CMV-seronegative. The CDR3 loop reads CASSYSSWGGTEAFF. CDR3 coding DNA: TGTGCCAGCAGTTACTCATCGTGGGGGGGAACTGAAGCTTTCTTT.